This record looks at one T cell receptor beta chain sequence and its context. Its antigen remains unknown. These data belong to a study of blood T cells in healthy people across ages. Study-wide points: Any changes in expanded clonotypes were possibly confounded, as donor CMV status remained unknown.

The study recruited healthy Caucasian donors from Russia who were aged about 6 to 90. For the second PCR, which ran for about 7 to 11 cycles, a sample-barcoded 5' primer and a J-beta primer mix were used. TCRdb processed the 5' RACE reads anew with MiXCR; each CDR3 protein has one entry. The sample includes approximately 1.5 million distinct CDR3 sequences, 40% to 45% of them seen just once. This CDR3 comprises 15 residues. Trimming took 2 bases from V and 7 from J; bases not matched to a gene: 7. Germline V gives CDR1 WNHNN, CDR2 SYGVQD (reference sequence). The rearrangement uses TRBV10-1 and TRBJ2-1, with 8 nucleotides matching TRBD2. Material: blood. This sequence was found in a woman between 18 and 29 years old in good health. The chain's CDR3 is CASSEIRGGVNEQFF. The CDR3 DNA is TGCGCCAGCAGTGAGATCCGGGGGGGTGTAAATGAGCAGTTCTTC.